This T cell receptor (beta chain) was captured by sequencing in a study of tumor-infiltrating lymphocytes in primary liver carcinoma. Study-wide context: Those enrolled were patients of both sexes, who were aged 30 to 69 years.

Using a constant-region primer together with ProtoScript II reverse transcriptase, TCR beta cDNA was made from approximately 0.55 ug of total RNA. Construction of TCR beta libraries relied on three successive nested multiplex PCR rounds employing slightly modified ARM-PCR. PCR rounds one and two used TRBV1-TRBV30 forward primers with a C-beta reverse primer for approximately 11 cycles each. One entry per CDR3 protein, called by TCRdb with MiXCR from the multiplex PCR reads. The sample has around 80,000 distinct CDR3 sequences, 55% to 85% seen once. Unsorted bulk tissue, roughly 20-32 mg of it, served as the source for co-extraction of RNA and DNA. Every single tumor sample held over 85% viable tumor cells. This CDR3 spans 16 amino acids. The germline V and J ends were trimmed by 3 bases and 4 bases, with 13 bases remaining between them. Germline V gene sequence: CDR1 KGHSH, CDR2 LQKENI.

Sequencing was carried out using liver tumor tissue from sampling region 1. Subset given: tumor region T1, superior pole. This receptor was obtained from a man in his forties or fifties with primary liver carcinoma and hepatitis B virus infection. The genes are TRBV18 and TRBJ2-6; D ambiguous. CDR3 DNA sequence: TGTGCCAGCTCACCCTCGGCCCTACGGGGGGCCAACGTCCTGACTTTC. Protein product: CASSPSALRGANVLTF.